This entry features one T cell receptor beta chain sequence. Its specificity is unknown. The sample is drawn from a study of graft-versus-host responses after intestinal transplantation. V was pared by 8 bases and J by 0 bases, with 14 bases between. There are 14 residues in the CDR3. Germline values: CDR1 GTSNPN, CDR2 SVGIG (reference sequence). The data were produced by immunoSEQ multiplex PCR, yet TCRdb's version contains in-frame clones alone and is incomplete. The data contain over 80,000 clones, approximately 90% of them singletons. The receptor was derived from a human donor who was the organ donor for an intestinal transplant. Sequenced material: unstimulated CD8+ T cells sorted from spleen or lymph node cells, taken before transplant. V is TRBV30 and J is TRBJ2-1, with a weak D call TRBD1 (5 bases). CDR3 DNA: TGTGCCGGTTACAGGTCAACCTCCTACAATGAGCAGTTCTTC. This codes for CAGYRSTSYNEQFF.